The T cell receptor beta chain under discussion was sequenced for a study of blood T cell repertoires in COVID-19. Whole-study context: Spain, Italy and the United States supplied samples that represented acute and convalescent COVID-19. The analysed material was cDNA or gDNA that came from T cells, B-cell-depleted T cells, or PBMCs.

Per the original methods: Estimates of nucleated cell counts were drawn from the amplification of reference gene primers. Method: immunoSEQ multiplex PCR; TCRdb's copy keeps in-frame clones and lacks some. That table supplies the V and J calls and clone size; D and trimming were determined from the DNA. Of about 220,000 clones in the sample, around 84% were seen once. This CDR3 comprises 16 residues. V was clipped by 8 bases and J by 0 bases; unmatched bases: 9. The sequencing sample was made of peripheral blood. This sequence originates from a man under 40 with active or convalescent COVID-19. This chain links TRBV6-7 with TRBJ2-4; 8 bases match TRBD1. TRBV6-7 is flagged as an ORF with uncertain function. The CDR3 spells CASRARGHLAKNIQYF. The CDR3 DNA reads TGTGCCAGCCGTGCCAGGGGGCACTTAGCCAAAAACATTCAGTACTTC.